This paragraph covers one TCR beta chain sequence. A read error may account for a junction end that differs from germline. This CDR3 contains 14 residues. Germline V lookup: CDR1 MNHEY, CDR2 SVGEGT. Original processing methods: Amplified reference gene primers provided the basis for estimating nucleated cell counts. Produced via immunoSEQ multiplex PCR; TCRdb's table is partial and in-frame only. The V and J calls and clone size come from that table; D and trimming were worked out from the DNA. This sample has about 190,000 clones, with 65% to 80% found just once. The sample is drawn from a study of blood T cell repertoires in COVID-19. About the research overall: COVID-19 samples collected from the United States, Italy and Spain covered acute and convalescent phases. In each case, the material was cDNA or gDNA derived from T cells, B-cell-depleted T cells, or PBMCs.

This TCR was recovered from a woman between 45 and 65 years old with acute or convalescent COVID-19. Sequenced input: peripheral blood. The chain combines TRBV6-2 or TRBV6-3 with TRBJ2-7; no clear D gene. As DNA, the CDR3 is TGTGCCAGCAGTTCCCCTACCGCCTCCCACGAGCAGTACTTC. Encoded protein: CASSSPTASHEQYF.